The rows below give T cell receptor beta chains drawn from one sample of a study of cytotoxic CD8 clonotypes in ibrutinib-treated CLL. The protocol was immunoSEQ multiplex PCR, while the TCRdb copy is restricted to in-frame clones and leaves out a portion. The data show some 150,000 clones, 77% seen once. The sequencing used PBMCs, collected after 12 months of ibrutinib treatment. All receptors come from a human donor with chronic lymphocytic leukemia. The CDR3 runs from the conserved cysteine through the conserved F or W. D genes are given only for firm matches. Expanded clones are given a class, and other clones once, few, many or no size at all.

DNA,CDR3,J,size,D,V
TGTGCCAGCAGCTGGGACAGGACCAACGAGCAGTACTTC,CASSWDRTNEQYF,TRBJ2-7,few,TRBD1,TRBV5-6
TGTGCCAGCAGTTTCGTCAGCAATCAGCCCCAGCATTTT,CASSFVSNQPQHF,TRBJ1-5,.,.,TRBV28
TGTGCCAGCAGAAGACAGGGGCTCCAAGAGACCCAGTACTTC,CASRRQGLQETQYF,TRBJ2-5,.,TRBD1,TRBV27
TGTGCCAGCCAGGGGACAGGGTACACCGGGGAGCTGTTTTTT,CASQGTGYTGELFF,TRBJ2-2,.,TRBD1,TRBV2
TGTGCCTGGAGTGTACGGGGCAACAGGCAGCCCTACGAGCAGTACTTC,CAWSVRGNRQPYEQYF,TRBJ2-7,.,.,TRBV30
TGTGCCAGCAGCGCAGACGAAGGTATGAACACTGAAGCTTTCTTT,CASSADEGMNTEAFF,TRBJ1-1,few,.,TRBV9
TGTGCCATTGCCGGGACAGGGGCCTACGAGCAGTACTTC,CAIAGTGAYEQYF,TRBJ2-7,.,TRBD1,TRBV10-3
TGTGCCAGCAGCGGCGGGCAGTGGGATGAGCAGTTCTTC,CASSGGQWDEQFF,TRBJ2-1,.,.,TRBV2
TGTGCCAGCATCCAGGCAGGGGGCCGGGAGACCCAGTACTTC,CASIQAGGRETQYF,TRBJ2-5,.,TRBD1,TRBV28
TGTGCCAGCAGCCAGACAGGGCGAGAGACCCAGTACTTC,CASSQTGRETQYF,TRBJ2-5,.,TRBD1,TRBV7-2
TGTGCCAGCAGTGTGCACAGGGTGGATGGAAACACCATATATTTT,CASSVHRVDGNTIYF,TRBJ1-3,.,.,TRBV2
TGTGCCAGCAGCCCCCCGGGGGTGACAGGGGCCAACGTCCTGACTTTC,CASSPPGVTGANVLTF,TRBJ2-6,once,.,TRBV7-7
TGTGCCAGCAGCGCAAGCGGTTGGGGGGAGGACAGGGTCTATGGCTACACCTTC,CASSASGWGEDRVYGYTF,TRBJ1-2,few,TRBD1,TRBV9
TGTGCCAGCAGCTTAGTACTCGGAAACAATGAGCAGTTCTTC,CASSLVLGNNEQFF,TRBJ2-1,.,.,TRBV7-2
TGTGCCAGCAGCTTAGTTTCATCGAACACCGGGGAGCTGTTTTTT,CASSLVSSNTGELFF,TRBJ2-2,.,.,TRBV7-2
TGTGCCAGCAGCTTAGACCAGATAGGGGGTGAGCAGTTCTTC,CASSLDQIGGEQFF,TRBJ2-1,once,.,TRBV7-2
TGTGCTAGTGGTTTGGGGGGGTATGGAGAGACCCAGTACTTC,CASGLGGYGETQYF,TRBJ2-5,.,.,TRBV12-5
TGTGCCAGCAGCGGCGGGACAGGGAACTCTGGGGCCAACGTCCTGACTTTC,CASSGGTGNSGANVLTF,TRBJ2-6,few,TRBD1,TRBV7-2
TGTGCCAGCAGCGCGTCGTTGCGGTACACCTTC,CASSASLRYTF,TRBJ1-2,.,.,TRBV9
TGTGCCACCAGCGTTAGTCCCGAGGGGGCCACTGAGCAGTTCTTC,CATSVSPEGATEQFF,TRBJ2-1,.,TRBD1,TRBV15
TGCGCCAGCAGCTCGCTATTAGCTAACTATGGCTACACCTTC,CASSSLLANYGYTF,TRBJ1-2,once,.,TRBV5-1
TGTGCCACCAGCAGAGCCTCACAGGGGGGGCAGCCCCAGCATTTT,CATSRASQGGQPQHF,TRBJ1-5,.,TRBD1,TRBV15
TGTGCCAGCATCCCTGGGAGGGATGGGGCCAACGTCCTGACTTTC,CASIPGRDGANVLTF,TRBJ2-6,.,TRBD2,TRBV6-1
TGTGCCAGCAGCGCACGTTCAGGGGCAGGAAACATTCAGTACTTC,CASSARSGAGNIQYF,TRBJ2-4,.,.,TRBV9
TGTGCCGCCAGGGGGGGGGCCAATGAGCAGTTCTTC,CAARGGANEQFF,TRBJ2-1,.,.,TRBV15
TGTGCCAGTAGTATCCGGACAGGGCGAAGCAATCAGCCCCAGCATTTT,CASSIRTGRSNQPQHF,TRBJ1-5,.,TRBD1,TRBV19
TGTGCCAGCAGTTCTTTCGGGCGTTATGGCTACACCTTC,CASSSFGRYGYTF,TRBJ1-2,.,.,TRBV6-5
TGTGCCAGCACAGTGGGAGGGCCGGGAGATACGCAGTATTTT,CASTVGGPGDTQYF,TRBJ2-3,.,TRBD2,TRBV6-1
TGTGCCAGCAGTGAAGCCTCGCCAGGCGGAGCGGGGGGTTACAATGAGCAGTTCTTC,CASSEASPGGAGGYNEQFF,TRBJ2-1,.,TRBD2,TRBV6-1
TGTGCCAGCAGCTCCGATGGACAGGCCAATCAGCCCCAGCATTTT,CASSSDGQANQPQHF,TRBJ1-5,once,TRBD1,TRBV4-2
TGTGCCAGCACCCCAGGAGTCAATCAGCCCCAGCATTTT,CASTPGVNQPQHF,TRBJ1-5,.,.,TRBV28
TGTGCCAGCGGGACAGCCACTGAAGCTTTCTTT,CASGTATEAFF,TRBJ1-1,few,TRBD1,TRBV2
TGCGCCAGCAGCCAAGTAGCCGGTCTGGGGACTGAAGCTTTCTTT,CASSQVAGLGTEAFF,TRBJ1-1,.,.,TRBV4-1
TGTGCCAGCCTCCAGGGGAAGAACACTGAAGCTTTCTTT,CASLQGKNTEAFF,TRBJ1-1,.,.,TRBV6-5
TGTGCCAGCAGCTTAATCAGAAACAATGAGCAGTTCTTC,CASSLIRNNEQFF,TRBJ2-1,.,.,TRBV7-8
TGTGCCAGCAGCCTGGTGGGAGTTCCCTCCTACGAGCAGTACTTC,CASSLVGVPSYEQYF,TRBJ2-7,.,.,TRBV5-6